Below are 17 T cell receptor beta chains sequenced from a single sample in a study of cytomegalovirus exposure and HLA in healthy donors. PCR employed 60 Vbeta and 13 Jbeta primers. Assay used: immunoSEQ multiplex PCR; TCRdb lists only in-frame clones, some missing. This sample has approximately 180,000 clones; 81% occur once, and the top ten carry about 2.3%. Sequenced input: PBMCs. The receptors shown here come from a woman aged 30 to 39 in good health and CMV-seronegative.

The genes are TRBV7-2 and TRBJ2-5; perhaps TRBD2 as D (6 bases). The J call may be mistaken, given a closer DNA end match to TRBJ2-7. CDR1 SGHTA and CDR2 FQGNSA come from the germline V gene. The CDR3 length is 15 residues. CDR3 DNA sequence: TGTGCCAGCAGCTTAGGTCCGGGAGTCTCCTACGAGCAGTACTTC. It specifies CASSLGPGVSYEQYF.

This clone occurred a few times. This chain joins TRBV10-1 and TRBJ2-7; a possible D gene is TRBD1 (5 bases). Trimming stripped 4 bases from V and 5 bases from J, with 12 bases between. The germline CDR1 and CDR2 sequences are WNHNN and SYGVQD (reference sequence). This CDR3 has 13 amino acids. CDR3 nucleotide sequence: TGCGCCAGCAGTGCAGGCCAGGGTCACGAGCAGTACTTC. This encodes CASSAGQGHEQYF.

As for this clone: The junction departs from germline at one end; a sequencing error may be responsible. CDR3 DNA sequence: TGTGCTAGCAGCTTAGGTCCAGATAACTACGAGCAGTACTTC. Translated: CASSLGPDNYEQYF. This chain links TRBV7-7 with TRBJ2-7, with D uncertain. The length of the CDR3 is 14 residues. Germline CDR1 reads SSHAT; CDR2 reads FNYEAQ (reference sequence). Variable domain in full (rest from reference TRBV7-7 and TRBJ2-7): GAGVSQSPRYKVTKRGQDVTLRCDPISSHATLYWYQQALGQGPEFLTYFNYEAQPDKSGLPSDRFSAERPEGSISTLTIQRTEQRDSAMYRCASSLGPDNYEQYFGPGTRLTVT.

The chain carries TRBV4-3 and TRBJ2-7, with 7 bases that match TRBD1. In germline, CDR1 is LGHNA, CDR2 YSLEER. CDR3 length: 17 amino acids. The V gene end was trimmed by 4 bases and the J gene end by 3 bases; junction bases not matched to a gene: 15. The CDR3 reads CASSLHHRTGSYYEQYF. CDR3 bases: TGCGCCAGCAGCCTTCACCATAGGACAGGATCGTACTACGAGCAGTACTTC.

V usage is TRBV11-3 and J usage is TRBJ2-5; D might be TRBD2 (7 bases). Trimming cost V 1 base and J 5 bases, with 14 bases left between them. Germline values: CDR1 SGHNT, CDR2 YENEEA. CDR3 length: 15 amino acids. CDR3 DNA: TGTGCCAGCAGCTTAGGTGTCGGGGGGCATGAGACCCAGTACTTC. Amino acid sequence: CASSLGVGGHETQYF.

This sequence joins TRBV7-6 and TRBJ2-3; 9 nucleotides line up with TRBD2. Per the germline V gene, CDR1 is SGHVS and CDR2 is FNYEAQ. The ends lost 0 bases at V and 1 base at J; junction bases unmatched: 5. CDR3 length: 17 amino acids. Written as DNA, the CDR3 is TGTGCCAGCAGCTTAGCTGCGGGAGGGCCCCGCACAGATACGCAGTATTTT. Translating gives CASSLAAGGPRTDTQYF.

The rearrangement uses TRBV28 and TRBJ2-1, with 9 bases aligning to TRBD1. CDR3 size: 13 residues. Trimming cost V 6 bases and J 7 bases; bases outside gene matches: 4. Germline V gene data show CDR1 as MDHEN and CDR2 as SYDVKM. This CDR3 reads CASRGTGINEQFF. CDR3 nucleotides: TGTGCCAGCAGAGGGACAGGGATAAATGAGCAGTTCTTC.

The genes are TRBV6-1 and TRBJ1-4; 7 nucleotides align to TRBD1. Germline V gene data show CDR1 as MNHNS and CDR2 as SASEGT. The CDR3 loop spans 14 amino acids. With 9 bases clipped from V and 6 bases from J, the junction kept 10 bases outside the gene matches. CDR3 region: CASTPGQPYEKLFF. DNA for the CDR3: TGTGCCAGTACCCCGGGACAGCCCTATGAAAAACTGTTTTTT.

V is TRBV27 and J is TRBJ2-2, with D possibly TRBD2 on 6 matching bases. Per the germline V gene, CDR1 is MNHEY and CDR2 is SMNVEV (reference sequence). The CDR3 length is 16 residues. Trimming took off 2 bases at V and 2 bases at J, with 12 bases between the two ends. CDR3 protein: CASSLIYGGNTGELFF. CDR3 in DNA: TGTGCCAGCAGTTTAATTTACGGGGGAAACACCGGGGAGCTGTTTTTT.

The chain carries TRBV7-2 and TRBJ1-5; 8 bases fit TRBD1. CDR3 length: 13 amino acids. Germline CDR1 and CDR2: SGHTA and FQGNSA. Trimming at V came to 3 bases and at J to 6 bases, leaving 1 base not matched to a gene. In DNA, the CDR3 is TGTGCCAGCAGCTTTGGACAGGGTCAGCCCCAGCATTTT. Translated: CASSFGQGQPQHF.

This clone was picked up a small number of times. The chain uses TRBV4-3 and TRBJ2-3, with 11 bases fitting TRBD2. Losses at the gene ends were 4 bases for V and 2 bases for J; bases not matched to a gene: 14. The CDR3 runs 19 residues. Looked up from germline, CDR1 is LGHNA and CDR2 is YSLEER. CDR3 residues: CASSLQPTGLAGNTDTQYF. CDR3 coding DNA: TGCGCCAGCAGCCTCCAACCAACAGGACTAGCGGGCAACACAGATACGCAGTATTTT.

The genes are TRBV5-4 and TRBJ1-1, with TRBD1 matching 9 bases. The CDR3 length is 15 residues. V was pared by 4 bases and J by 1 base, with 5 bases of the junction left unmatched. Germline V lookup: CDR1 SGHNT, CDR2 YYREEE (reference sequence). CDR3 amino acids: CASSRETGGNTEAFF. The CDR3 DNA reads TGTGCCAGCAGCAGGGAGACAGGGGGGAACACTGAAGCTTTCTTT.

This clone was detected only a few times. This chain connects TRBV6-4 to TRBJ1-1, with D maybe TRBD1 (5 bases). CDR3 length: 14 amino acids. Germline values: CDR1 MRHNA, CDR2 SNTAGT. The V gene lost 4 bases and the J gene lost 4 bases, with 13 bases spanning the gap. This CDR3 reads CASSVSPGGTEAFF. DNA for the CDR3: TGTGCCAGCAGTGTCTCCCCCGGGGGCACTGAAGCTTTCTTT.

The chain carries TRBV6-1 and TRBJ1-5; 8 bases are shared with TRBD1. The V segment lost 1 base and the J segment 7 bases; nucleotides outside the gene matches: 12. This CDR3 comprises 17 residues. From germline, CDR1 is MNHNS and CDR2 SASEGT. CDR3 residues: CASSEGRQGREGQPQHF. For the CDR3, the DNA is TGTGCCAGCAGTGAAGGGAGACAGGGGCGCGAAGGACAGCCCCAGCATTTT.

The rearrangement links TRBV27 to TRBJ2-7, with a possible D match to TRBD2 (7 bases). The CDR3 covers 15 residues. In germline, CDR1 is MNHEY, CDR2 SMNVEV (reference sequence). The V and J ends lost 2 bases and 4 bases respectively, with 15 bases between them. The CDR3 nucleotides read TGTGCCAGCAGTTTAAGGGGGGGCCCTTTTTACGAGCAGTACTTC. Translating gives CASSLRGGPFYEQYF.

This chain connects TRBV27 to TRBJ2-7; tentative D call: TRBD1 (5 bases). V was cut by 1 base and J by 4 bases, with 11 bases left in between. The CDR3 runs 14 residues. Germline CDR1 MNHEY, CDR2 SMNVEV (reference sequence). In DNA form, the CDR3 reads TGTGCCAGCAGTTTATATACAGGCCCGTACGAGCAGTACTTC. Encoded protein: CASSLYTGPYEQYF.

The rearrangement joins TRBV6-4 to TRBJ2-2; no clear D. Germline V gives CDR1 MRHNA, CDR2 SNTAGT. Trimming took 5 bases from V and 7 from J, leaving 11 bases between them. There are 13 residues in the CDR3. The CDR3 is CASSTTLGGELFF. The CDR3 DNA reads as TGTGCCAGCAGTACTACGCTCGGCGGGGAGCTGTTTTTT.